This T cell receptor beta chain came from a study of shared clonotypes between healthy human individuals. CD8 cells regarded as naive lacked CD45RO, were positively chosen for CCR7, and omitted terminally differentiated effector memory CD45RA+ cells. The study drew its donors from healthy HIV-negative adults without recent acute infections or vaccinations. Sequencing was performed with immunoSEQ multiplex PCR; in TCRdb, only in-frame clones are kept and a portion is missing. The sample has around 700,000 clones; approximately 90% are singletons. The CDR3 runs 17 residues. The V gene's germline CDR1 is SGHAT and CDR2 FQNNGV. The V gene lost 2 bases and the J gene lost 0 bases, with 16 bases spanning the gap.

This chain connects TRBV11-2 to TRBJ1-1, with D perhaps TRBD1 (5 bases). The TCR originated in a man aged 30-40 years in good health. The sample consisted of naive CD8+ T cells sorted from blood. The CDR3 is CASSLLRTGTVNTEAFF. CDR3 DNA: TGTGCCAGCAGCTTACTCCGAACCGGGACGGTGAACACTGAAGCTTTCTTT.